This T cell receptor (beta chain) was recorded in a study of spatial heterogeneity in lung cancer. In its sample, this clonotype was seen many times. TCRdb re-called the 5' RACE reads through MiXCR, storing one row per CDR3 protein. The table has about 26,000 distinct CDR3 sequences, 10% to 15% seen once. The time point denotes: sample taken at primary tumor resection. No cell sorting; template was whole RNA from tumor, lung tissue or PBMC. This CDR3 region has 15 residues. V was cut by 6 bases and J by 2 bases, with 17 bases left in between. Germline CDR1 is MDHEN and CDR2 is SYDVKM. The chain links TRBV28 to TRBJ2-7; D possibly corresponds to TRBD1 (5 bases). Here the sequenced sample was PBMCs, taken at surgery. The clonotype originates from a female donor with early-stage non-small cell lung cancer. The CDR3 spells CASSPVGQHPYEQYF. In DNA form, the CDR3 reads TGTGCCAGCAGCCCTGTCGGACAACACCCCTACGAGCAGTACTTC.